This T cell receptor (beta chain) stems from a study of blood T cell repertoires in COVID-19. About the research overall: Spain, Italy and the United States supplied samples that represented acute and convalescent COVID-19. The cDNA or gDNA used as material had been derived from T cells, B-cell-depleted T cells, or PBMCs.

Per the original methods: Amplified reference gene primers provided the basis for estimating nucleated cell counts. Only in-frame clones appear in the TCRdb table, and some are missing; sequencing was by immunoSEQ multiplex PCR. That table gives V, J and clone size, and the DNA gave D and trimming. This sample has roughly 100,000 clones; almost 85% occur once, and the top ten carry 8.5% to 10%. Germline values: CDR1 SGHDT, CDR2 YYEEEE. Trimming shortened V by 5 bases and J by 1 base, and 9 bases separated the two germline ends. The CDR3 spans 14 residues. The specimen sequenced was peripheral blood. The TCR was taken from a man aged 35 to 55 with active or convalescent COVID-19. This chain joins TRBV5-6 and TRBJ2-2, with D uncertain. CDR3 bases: TGTGCCAGCAGTCCTCCAGTGAACACCGGGGAGCTGTTTTTT. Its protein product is CASSPPVNTGELFF. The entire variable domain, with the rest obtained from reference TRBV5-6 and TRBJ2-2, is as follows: DAGVTQSPTHLIKTRGQQVTLRCSPKSGHDTVSWYQQALGQGPQFIFQYYEEEERQRGNFPDRFSGHQFPNYSSELNVNALLLGDSALYLCASSPPVNTGELFFGEGSRLTVL.